This T cell receptor beta chain originates from a study of T cell repertoires in cytomegalovirus infection. The overall study: Indicated by public TCR beta signatures were CMV infection and matching HLA type. General study points: There were carriers of CMV plus the relevant HLA, and cumulative public TCR beta family frequency identified them. What dominated the ex vivo response were HLA-C-restricted CMV-specific TCR beta clonotypes.

Details on this clonotype: The antigen is not known.

The germline V gene has CDR1 SGHDT and CDR2 YYEEEE. V was cut by 6 bases and J by 8 bases, with 18 bases left in between. This CDR3 has 15 residues. TCRdb independently ran MiXCR on the reads; one entry per CDR3 protein. Among roughly 760,000 distinct CDR3 sequences listed, less than 40% were seen once. Sequencing was done on a sample of PBMCs. The receptor was derived from a human donor in good health (CMV status not recorded). Some clones in this sample may be carry-over from other donors' samples. The chain carries TRBV5-6 and TRBJ1-6; a weak D match, TRBD1 (6 bases). The DNA for the CDR3 is TGTGCCAGCACAGAAGGGGGGAACGATGATTCACCCCTCCACTTT. Translation gives CASTEGGNDDSPLHF.